The 23 T cell receptor beta chains listed next were all sequenced from one sample in a study of tumor and adjacent non-tumor tissue in lung cancer. The library came from three nested PCR rounds adapted from ARM-PCR protocols. TCRdb analysed the multiplex PCR reads with MiXCR anew, one entry per CDR3 protein. The top ten clones hold about 12% of a sample with roughly 81,000 distinct CDR3 sequences, roughly 75% of them seen once. RNA was extracted from bulk tissue without any cell sorting. Sequenced sample: lung tumor tissue. All receptors derive from a woman in her 70s with non-small cell lung cancer.

Points on this clonotype: The junction and the germline gene differ at one end; a read error may be behind it. The V gene is TRBV5-4, the J gene TRBJ2-1, with a tentative D call TRBD2 (5 bases). This CDR3 is built from 16 residues. Per the germline V gene, CDR1 is SGHNT and CDR2 is YYREEE (reference sequence). CDR3 DNA sequence: TGTGCCAGCAGCCCCGCCTTTCAGCAGCGGTACAATGAACAGTTCTTC. As protein: CASSPAFQQRYNEQFF. Variable domain in full (rest from reference TRBV5-4 and TRBJ2-1): ETGVTQSPTHLIKTRGQQVTLRCSSQSGHNTVSWYQQALGQGPQFIFQYYREEENGRGNFPPRFSGLQFPNYSSELNVNALELDDSALYLCASSPAFQQRYNEQFFGPGTRLTVL.

On this clonotype: A clone one base away is much larger, so this may be a read error. For the CDR3, the DNA is TGCGTCAGCAGCTTGTATTCTAGCGGGAGTGATGAGCAGTTCTTC. This translates into CVSSLYSSGSDEQFF. V gene TRBV5-1 combines with J gene TRBJ2-1; TRBD2 matches at 10 bases. The germline gives CDR1 SGHRS, CDR2 YFSETQ. This CDR3 comprises 15 residues. Full variable domain (outside the CDR3, taken from reference TRBV5-1 and TRBJ2-1): KAGVTQTPRYLIKTRGQQVTLSCSPISGHRSVSWYQQTPGQGLQFLFEYFSETQRNKGNFPGRFSGRQFSNSRSEMNVSTLELGDSALYLCVSSLYSSGSDEQFFGPGTRLTVL.

About this clonotype: Possible read error: a much larger clone is one base away. This chain joins TRBV11-2 and TRBJ1-5, with D maybe TRBD1 (6 bases). Germline V gene lookup returns CDR1 SGHAT and CDR2 FQNNGV. The CDR3 totals 15 residues. The CDR3 DNA reads as TGTGCCAGCAGCTTAGATTGGGGGGCGGGTCAGCCCCTGCATTTT. Translating it yields CASSLDWGAGQPLHF.

On this clonotype: One junction end does not reproduce the germline sequence, and a read error may be involved. The V gene is TRBV6-2 or TRBV6-3, the J gene TRBJ1-1; the D is unclear. The CDR3 contains 13 residues. Germline CDR1 reads MNHEY; CDR2 reads SVGEGT. The chain's CDR3 is CVSRTNSPLDSFF. The CDR3 DNA sequence: TGTGTCAGCAGAACAAACAGTCCCCTGGATTCTTTCTTT.

This clonotype came up many times. The CDR3 DNA is TGTGCCAGCAGTCCCGACAGAGCAAATGAAAAACTGTTTTTT. It yields the protein CASSPDRANEKLFF. This sequence joins TRBV12-3 or TRBV12-4 and TRBJ1-4; D might be TRBD1 (5 bases). The V and J ends lost 5 bases and 5 bases respectively, with 12 bases between them. The CDR3 totals 14 residues.

Points on this clonotype: Likely a read error: the CDR3 ends without its conserved phenylalanine or tryptophan. CDR3 DNA sequence: TGTGCCAACACCTTGTGGTTGGGTGAGAACACTGAAGCTTTCTTA. Its translation: CANTLWLGENTEAFL. The rearrangement links TRBV7-8 to TRBJ1-1, with D unclear. The V end lost 10 bases, the J end lost 1 base, and 19 bases lay between the germline ends. From germline, CDR1 is SGHVS and CDR2 FQNEAQ. The CDR3 is 15 residues long.

This clonotype was counted only a few times. A much bigger clone sits one base away, suggesting this may be a read error. The chain employs TRBV28 and TRBJ2-7; TRBD2 might be the D (5 bases). CDR1 MDHEN and CDR2 SYDVKM come from the germline V gene. This CDR3 spans 16 amino acids. V was shortened by 3 bases and J by 2 bases, with 17 bases between the two germline ends. CDR3 DNA sequence: TGTGCCAGCAGTTTTACTCTTCGAGGACTCGCCTACGAGCAGTACTTC. This codes for CASSFTLRGLAYEQYF.

On this clonotype: A read error may explain this, as a much larger clone is one base away. This chain links TRBV25-1 with TRBJ1-2; D is uncertain. This CDR3 comprises 12 residues. Germline CDR1 MGHDK, CDR2 SYGVNS. CDR3 coding DNA: TGTGCCAGCAGTGAGGGAGGAGGCGGCTACAACTTC. Translated, it gives CASSEGGGGYNF.

Comment on this clonotype: The junction shows a germline mismatch at one end, possibly a read error. This chain joins TRBV20-1 and TRBJ2-1; D is perhaps TRBD2 (5 bases). The CDR3 sequence is 13 residues long. Germline loops: CDR1 DFQATT, CDR2 SNEGSKA (reference sequence). CDR3 region: CIASRAGWDEQLF. The CDR3, as DNA: TGCATAGCTAGCCGGGCCGGGTGGGATGAGCAGTTATTC.

This clonotype appeared a single time. This may arise from a read error, as a much more abundant clone is one base away. The genes are TRBV5-1 and TRBJ1-1; D not resolved. The CDR3 has 14 residues. From germline, CDR1 is SGHRS and CDR2 YFSETQ. The CDR3, as DNA: TGCGCCAGCAGCTTGGACACTCAGAACACTGGAGCTTTCTTT. This encodes CASSLDTQNTGAFF.

As for this clonotype: It is likely a read error, because the conserved phenylalanine at the end of the CDR3 is missing. The limits of the CDR3 on the DNA are not certain, so only TCRdb's listed CDR3 is given. The chain has TRBV10-3 and TRBJ1-2; TRBD1 was called by the table and not checked on the DNA. Germline values: CDR1 ENHRY, CDR2 SYGVKD. The CDR3 has 13 amino acids, counting both end residues. The CDR3 spells CAISPGQDYGYTL.

This clonotype was recorded a few times. A single base separates this from a much larger clone, so it may be a read error. The CDR3 sequence is CTSSQDAFNPVYEQYF. CDR3 DNA: TGCACCAGCAGCCAAGATGCTTTCAACCCAGTCTACGAGCAGTACTTC. This chain connects TRBV4-1 to TRBJ2-7; D is unclear. CDR1 is MGHRA and CDR2 is YSYEKL in the germline V gene. The CDR3 consists of 16 residues.

Points on this clonotype: One end of the junction fails to match germline, which may point to a read error. The chain is built from TRBV6-2 or TRBV6-3 and TRBJ2-1; TRBD2 agrees at 12 bases. CDR1 and CDR2 from the germline V gene are MNHEY and SVGEGT. The CDR3 loop spans 18 amino acids. The CDR3 region has the DNA TGTGCCGGCAGTTTTCCTAGCGGGGGGGCCGGGTCCTACAATGAGCAGTTCTTC. It specifies CAGSFPSGGAGSYNEQFF.

This rearrangement joins TRBV29-1 to TRBJ2-7; no definite D call. Germline lookup yields CDR1 SQVTM and CDR2 ANQGSEA. V was clipped by 8 bases and J by 6 bases, with 14 bases between them. CDR3 length: 11 amino acids. The DNA of the CDR3 is TGCAGCACCGTGGACCGCTCCGAGCAGTACGTC. Translating it yields CSTVDRSEQYV.

The chain couples TRBV4-1 to TRBJ2-3; TRBD2 matches 9 bases. In germline, CDR1 is MGHRA, CDR2 YSYEKL. The CDR3 is made up of 16 amino acids. V was pared by 9 bases and J by 5 bases, with 15 bases of the junction left unmatched. DNA for the CDR3: TGCGCCAGTAGCGCGACGACTAGCGGATACATAGATACGCAGTATTTT. Residues: CASSATTSGYIDTQYF.

On this clonotype itself: This may be a read error: a much more frequent sequence differs by one nucleotide. The chain employs TRBV28 and TRBJ2-3; 10 bases fit TRBD2. Germline V gene lookup returns CDR1 MDHEN and CDR2 SYDVKM. The CDR3 is made up of 20 amino acids. The CDR3, as DNA: TGTGCCAGCAGTTTTCTTGCTAGCGGGGGCGAATTATCTAGCACAGATAGGCAGTATTTT. The encoded protein is CASSFLASGGELSSTDRQYF.

The chain combines TRBV29-1 with TRBJ2-3; 9 positions match TRBD1. Germline V lookup: CDR1 SQVTM, CDR2 ANQGSEA. This CDR3 has 12 residues. V lost 6 bases to trimming and J lost 7 bases; unmatched junction nucleotides: 5. This chain's CDR3 is CSVGQGRNTQYF. The CDR3 DNA is TGCAGCGTGGGACAGGGTCGGAATACGCAGTATTTT.

Comment on this clonotype: The conserved final phenylalanine or tryptophan is absent from the CDR3, which likely points to a read error. V and J are TRBV29-1 and TRBJ1-5; no clear D gene. Germline CDR1 reads SQVTM; CDR2 reads ANQGSEA. This CDR3 has 15 amino acids. The DNA for the CDR3 is TGCAGCATTAGGCGGTCATCTTATAGCAATCAGCCTCAGCATTCT. It is translated as CSIRRSSYSNQPQHS.

To note about this clonotype: The CDR3 end shows no conserved phenylalanine or tryptophan, and so a read error is likely. The chain employs TRBV7-8 and TRBJ2-2; D perhaps matches TRBD1 (6 bases). The CDR3 sequence is 15 residues long. V lost 5 bases, J lost 5 bases, and 15 bases lay in between. CDR1 and CDR2 (germline): SGHVS, FQNEAQ. CDR3 sequence (DNA): TGTGCCAGCAGCCCCTACAGGGAATCAACCGGGGAGCTGTTTGTT. This sequence encodes CASSPYRESTGELFV.

As for this clonotype: The junction and the germline gene differ at one end; a read error may be behind it. The rearrangement links TRBV24-1 to TRBJ2-3; TRBD1 aligns across 8 bases. The germline CDR1 and CDR2 sequences are KGHDR and SFDVKD. CDR3 size: 17 residues. CDR3 in DNA: TGTGCCACCAGAGATCCTGCAGGGGGCAGGTGGACAGATACGCAGTTTTTT. The encoded protein is CATRDPAGGRWTDTQFF.

On this clonotype itself: A read error is possible here, since a much larger clone lies one base away. The CDR3 loop reads CASSLDRGGLVSETQYF. CDR3 nucleotides: TGTGCCAGCAGCTTGGACCGAGGGGGATTGGTCTCGGAGACCCAGTACTTC. The V and J genes are TRBV5-4 and TRBJ2-5, with a tentative D call TRBD1 (6 bases). V lost 0 bases and J 5 bases, leaving 20 bases between the germline ends. The germline V gene has CDR1 SGHNT and CDR2 YYREEE (reference sequence). This CDR3 spans 17 amino acids.

The CDR3 nucleotides are TGTGCCAGCAGCCCTTACCGGGAAACAAAAGCTTTCTTT. It encodes CASSPYRETKAFF. V and J are TRBV11-1 and TRBJ1-1, with D unresolved. This CDR3 is built from 13 residues. With 5 bases removed from V and 9 bases from J, the gap between germline ends came to 16 bases. Germline CDR1 is SGHAT and CDR2 is FQDESV (reference sequence).

Concerning this clonotype: A junction boundary mismatches the germline segment, possibly from a read error. The rearrangement uses TRBV6-2 or TRBV6-3 and TRBJ2-1; D gene ambiguous. Germline V gives CDR1 MNHEY, CDR2 SVGEGT. CDR3 length: 13 amino acids. The CDR3, as DNA: TGTGGCAGCAGTTACTCGAGACTCATCGAGCAGTTTTTC. Translated, it gives CGSSYSRLIEQFF.